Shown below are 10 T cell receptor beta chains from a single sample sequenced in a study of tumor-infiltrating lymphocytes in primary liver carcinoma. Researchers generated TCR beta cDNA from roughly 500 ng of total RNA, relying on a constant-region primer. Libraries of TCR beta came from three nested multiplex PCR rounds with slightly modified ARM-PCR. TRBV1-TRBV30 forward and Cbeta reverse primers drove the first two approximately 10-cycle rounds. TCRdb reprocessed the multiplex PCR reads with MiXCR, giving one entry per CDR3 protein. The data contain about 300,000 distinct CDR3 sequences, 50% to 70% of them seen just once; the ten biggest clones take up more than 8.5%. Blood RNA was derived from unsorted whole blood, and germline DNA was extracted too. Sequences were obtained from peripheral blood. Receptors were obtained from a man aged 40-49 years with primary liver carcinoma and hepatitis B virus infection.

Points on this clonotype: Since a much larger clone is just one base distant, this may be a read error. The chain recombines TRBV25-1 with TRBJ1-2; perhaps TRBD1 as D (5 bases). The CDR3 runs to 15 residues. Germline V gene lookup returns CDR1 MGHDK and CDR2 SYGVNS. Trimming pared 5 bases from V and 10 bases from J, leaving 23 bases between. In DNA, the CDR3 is TGTGCCAGCAGTCCCCCCGGGGGGGAGGAATACGCCTACACCTTC. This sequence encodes CASSPPGGEEYAYTF.

CDR3 region: CASSWAGGANQPQHF. The CDR3 region has the DNA TGTGCCAGCAGTTGGGCAGGGGGGGCCAATCAGCCCCAGCATTTT. The chain uses TRBV28 and TRBJ1-5; 7 bases are a match to TRBD1. Losses at the gene ends were 4 bases for V and 3 bases for J; bases not matched to a gene: 6. Germline V lookup: CDR1 MDHEN, CDR2 SYDVKM. The CDR3 runs to 15 residues.

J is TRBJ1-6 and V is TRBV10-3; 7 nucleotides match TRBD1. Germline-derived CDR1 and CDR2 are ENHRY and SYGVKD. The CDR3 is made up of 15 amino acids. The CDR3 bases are TGTGTCTCCACAGGGACAGCCGACTATAATTCACCCCTCCACTTT. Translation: CVSTGTADYNSPLHF.

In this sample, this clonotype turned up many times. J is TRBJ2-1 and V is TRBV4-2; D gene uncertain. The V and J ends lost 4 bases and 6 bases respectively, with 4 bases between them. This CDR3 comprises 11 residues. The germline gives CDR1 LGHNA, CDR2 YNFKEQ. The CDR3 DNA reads TGTGCCAGCAGCCGCCCCAATGAGCAGTTCTTC. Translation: CASSRPNEQFF.

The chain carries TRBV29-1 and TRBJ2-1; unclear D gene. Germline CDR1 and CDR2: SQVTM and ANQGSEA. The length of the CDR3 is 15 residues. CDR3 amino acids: CNVSGVQSVYNEQFF. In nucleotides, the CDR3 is TGCAACGTCTCTGGGGTACAGTCGGTTTACAATGAGCAGTTCTTC.

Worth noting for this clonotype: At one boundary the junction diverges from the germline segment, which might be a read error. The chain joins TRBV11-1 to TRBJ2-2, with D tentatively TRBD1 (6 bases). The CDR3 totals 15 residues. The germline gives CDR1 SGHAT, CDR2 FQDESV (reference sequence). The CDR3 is CASSPTGVNTGELLF. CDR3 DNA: TGTGCCAGCAGCCCGACAGGTGTCAACACCGGGGAGCTGCTTTTT.

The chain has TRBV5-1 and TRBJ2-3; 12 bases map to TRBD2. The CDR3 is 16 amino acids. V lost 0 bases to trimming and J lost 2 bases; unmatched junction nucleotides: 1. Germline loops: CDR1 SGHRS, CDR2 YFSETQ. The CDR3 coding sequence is TGCGCCAGCAGCTTGGGGACTAGCGGGGACACAGATACGCAGTATTTT. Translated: CASSLGTSGDTDTQYF.

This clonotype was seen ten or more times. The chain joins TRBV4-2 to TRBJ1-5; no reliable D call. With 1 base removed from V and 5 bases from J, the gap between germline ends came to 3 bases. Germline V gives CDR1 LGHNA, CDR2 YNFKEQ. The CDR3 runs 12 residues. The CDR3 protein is CASSQGDQPQHF. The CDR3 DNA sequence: TGTGCCAGCAGCCAAGGGGATCAGCCCCAGCATTTT.

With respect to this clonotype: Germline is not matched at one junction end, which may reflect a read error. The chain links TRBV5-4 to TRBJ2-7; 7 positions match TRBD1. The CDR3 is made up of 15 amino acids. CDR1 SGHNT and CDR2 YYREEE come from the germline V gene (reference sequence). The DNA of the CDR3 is TGTGCCAGCAACACAGGGGCGGCGGGCTCCTGCGAGCAGTACTTC. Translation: CASNTGAAGSCEQYF.

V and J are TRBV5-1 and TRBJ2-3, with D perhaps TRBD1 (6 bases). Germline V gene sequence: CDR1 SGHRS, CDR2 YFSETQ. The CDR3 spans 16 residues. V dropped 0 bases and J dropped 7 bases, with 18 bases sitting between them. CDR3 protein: CASSLGVTGGWNTQYF. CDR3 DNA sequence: TGCGCCAGCAGCTTGGGTGTTACTGGGGGCTGGAATACGCAGTATTTT.